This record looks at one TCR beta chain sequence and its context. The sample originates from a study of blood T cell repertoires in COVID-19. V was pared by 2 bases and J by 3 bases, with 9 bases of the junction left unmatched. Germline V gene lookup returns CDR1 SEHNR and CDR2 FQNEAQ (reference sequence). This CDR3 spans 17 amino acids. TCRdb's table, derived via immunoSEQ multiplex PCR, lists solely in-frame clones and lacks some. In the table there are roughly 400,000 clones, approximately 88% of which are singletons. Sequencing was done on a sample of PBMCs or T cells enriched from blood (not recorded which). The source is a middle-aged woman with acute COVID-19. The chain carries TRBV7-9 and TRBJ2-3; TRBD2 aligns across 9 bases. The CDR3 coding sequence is TGTGCCAGCAGCTTATCTATGGCGGGGGGGCCAACAGATACGCAGTATTTT. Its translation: CASSLSMAGGPTDTQYF. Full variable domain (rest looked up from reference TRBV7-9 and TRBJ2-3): DTGVSQNPRHKITKRGQNVTFRCDPISEHNRLYWYRQTLGQGPEFLTYFQNEAQLEKSRLLSDRFSAERPKGSFSTLEIQRTEQGDSAMYLCASSLSMAGGPTDTQYFGPGTRLTVL.